The 19 T cell receptor beta chains below were found in one sample sequenced in a study of cytomegalovirus exposure and HLA in healthy donors. Assay used: immunoSEQ multiplex PCR; TCRdb lists only in-frame clones, some missing. Of fewer than 350,000 clones listed, around 89% are singletons. Input material: PBMCs. Receptors originate from a woman aged 18-30 years in good health and CMV-seronegative.

As for this clone: The sample contains more than one DNA sequence encoding this CDR3. The V and J genes are TRBV9 and TRBJ1-4; no clear D. The CDR3 is made up of 14 amino acids. Per the germline V gene, CDR1 is SGDLS and CDR2 is YYNGEE. V lost 0 bases and J lost 7, with 10 bases in between. CDR3 in amino acids: CASSVGVGGEKLFF. CDR3 coding DNA: TGTGCCAGCAGCGTAGGAGTTGGTGGTGAAAAACTGTTTTTT.

This clone appeared a single time. The chain recombines TRBV5-8 with TRBJ2-7, with 7 bases matching TRBD2. The length of the CDR3 is 15 residues. Germline V gene lookup returns CDR1 SGHTS and CDR2 YDEGEE. J lost 2 bases, V lost 2 bases, and 7 bases had no gene match. The CDR3: CASSFEAGEPYEQYF. CDR3 nucleotide sequence: TGTGCCAGCAGCTTCGAGGCGGGAGAACCCTACGAGCAGTACTTC.

V and J are TRBV28 and TRBJ1-4, with 10 bases that match TRBD1. The CDR3 spans 14 residues. Germline V gene lookup returns CDR1 MDHEN and CDR2 SYDVKM. V lost 7 bases and J lost 10; bases outside the gene matches: 9. As DNA, the CDR3 is TGTGCCAGCAAACCGGGACAGGGGTTTCGAAAACTGTTTTTT. The encoded protein is CASKPGQGFRKLFF.

The V call is TRBV2, the J call TRBJ1-1; D uncertain. V was trimmed by 8 bases and J by 5 bases, leaving 9 bases between them. CDR3 length: 11 residues. Germline V gene lookup returns CDR1 SNHLY and CDR2 FYNNEI. The CDR3: CASPRGTEAFF. DNA for the CDR3: TGTGCCAGCCCCCGAGGGACTGAAGCTTTCTTT.

In nucleotides, the CDR3 is TGTGCCAGCACCACCCGCCTAGGGGGCACAGATACGCAGTATTTT. Its protein is CASTTRLGGTDTQYF. The chain uses TRBV5-6 and TRBJ2-3, with a possible D match to TRBD1 (5 bases). Germline-derived CDR1 and CDR2 are SGHDT and YYEEEE. This CDR3 has 15 residues. Trimming pared 6 bases from V and 1 base from J, leaving 15 bases between.

The V gene is TRBV11-2, the J gene TRBJ1-1; a weak D match, TRBD1 (6 bases). This CDR3 is 15 amino acids long. The V gene's germline CDR1 is SGHAT and CDR2 FQNNGV. Trimming took 0 bases from V and 5 from J, leaving 13 bases between them. This CDR3 is CASSLDEGVGTEAFF. In DNA form, the CDR3 reads TGTGCCAGCAGCTTAGATGAGGGGGTTGGGACTGAAGCTTTCTTT.

The rearrangement links TRBV10-3 to TRBJ2-5; tentative D call: TRBD1 (5 bases). CDR1 ENHRY and CDR2 SYGVKD come from the germline V gene. Trimming stripped 5 bases from V and 3 bases from J, with 7 bases between. CDR3 length: 12 amino acids. The CDR3 sequence is CAISTGKETQYF. DNA for the CDR3: TGTGCCATCAGTACAGGAAAAGAGACCCAGTACTTC.

This clone was detected only a few times. J is TRBJ2-7 and V is TRBV6-6; D gene ambiguous. V dropped 5 bases and J dropped 3 bases, with 11 bases sitting between them. CDR1 and CDR2 (germline): MNHNY, SVGAGI (reference sequence). The CDR3 covers 13 residues. CDR3 region: CASSDAASYEQYF. The DNA for the CDR3 is TGTGCCAGCAGTGATGCTGCTAGCTACGAGCAGTACTTC.

Here the CDR3 DNA reads TGTGCCAGCAGTGAAACCGGGACTCCGAGGGGCTATGGCTACACCTTC. Its translation: CASSETGTPRGYGYTF. The chain recombines TRBV27 with TRBJ1-2; D is perhaps TRBD1 (5 bases). The V gene's germline CDR1 is MNHEY and CDR2 SMNVEV (reference sequence). This CDR3 comprises 16 residues. Trimming removed 5 bases from V and 4 bases from J, with 20 bases in between.

The rearrangement joins TRBV7-9 to TRBJ2-3; D not resolved. Germline V gene data show CDR1 as SEHNR and CDR2 as FQNEAQ (reference sequence). Between the trimmed V and J ends, which lost 3 bases and 0 bases, there was a span of 10 bases. This CDR3 has 15 residues. Written as DNA, the CDR3 is TGTGCCAGCAGCTTTGGGCATTCTAGCACAGATACGCAGTATTTT. It specifies CASSFGHSSTDTQYF.

The chain has TRBV5-6 and TRBJ2-7, with D maybe TRBD2 (5 bases). The CDR3 contains 14 residues. The ends were cut back, 0 bases at V and 3 bases at J, with 10 bases in the middle. Germline CDR1 SGHDT, CDR2 YYEEEE. The CDR3 loop is CASSLVGADYEQYF. CDR3 coding DNA: TGTGCCAGCAGCTTGGTGGGAGCGGACTACGAGCAGTACTTC. Filled out from reference TRBV5-6 and TRBJ2-7, the complete variable domain reads DAGVTQSPTHLIKTRGQQVTLRCSPKSGHDTVSWYQQALGQGPQFIFQYYEEEERQRGNFPDRFSGHQFPNYSSELNVNALLLGDSALYLCASSLVGADYEQYFGPGTRLTVT.

The chain employs TRBV9 and TRBJ2-3; TRBD2 matches 10 bases. CDR3 length equals 16 residues. V lost 4 bases to trimming and J lost 2 bases; unmatched junction nucleotides: 7. Looked up from germline, CDR1 is SGDLS and CDR2 is YYNGEE. The CDR3 region is CASSSEAGGYTDTQYF. The CDR3 nucleotides are TGTGCCAGCAGCTCCGAAGCGGGAGGGTACACAGATACGCAGTATTTT.

This chain joins TRBV10-3 and TRBJ2-7; D gene uncertain. The CDR3 totals 18 residues. Germline values: CDR1 ENHRY, CDR2 SYGVKD. V was shortened by 6 bases and J by 0 bases, with 24 bases between the two germline ends. The CDR3 DNA is TGTGCCATCAGGCCCTCTGCGCCCCCAAATCAAAGCTCCTACGAGCAGTACTTC. Translating it yields CAIRPSAPPNQSSYEQYF.

The chain uses TRBV6-5 and TRBJ2-1; 9 bases line up with TRBD2. In germline, CDR1 is MNHEY, CDR2 SVGAGI. This CDR3 has 13 residues. Trimming removed 6 bases from V and 10 bases from J; junction bases left unmatched: 7. As DNA, the CDR3 is TGTGCCAGCAGGAGAAATAGCGGGAGAGAGCAGTTCTTC. Residues: CASRRNSGREQFF.

The V call is TRBV9, the J call TRBJ2-7; D is perhaps TRBD2 (6 bases). The ends were cut back, 0 bases at V and 2 bases at J, with 15 bases in the middle. CDR1 and CDR2 (germline): SGDLS, YYNGEE. The CDR3 has 16 amino acids. The CDR3 nucleotides are TGTGCCAGCAGCGTAGATGACGGGAGCAGAACCTACGAGCAGTACTTC. It encodes CASSVDDGSRTYEQYF.

The chain couples TRBV30 to TRBJ1-1; D might be TRBD1 (5 bases). Trimming left V 1 base short and J 7 bases short, with 16 bases between. This CDR3 contains 14 residues. Germline values: CDR1 GTSNPN, CDR2 SVGIG (reference sequence). The CDR3 is CAWSEVGAGSEAFF. In DNA, the CDR3 is TGTGCCTGGAGTGAAGTTGGGGCCGGAAGTGAAGCTTTCTTT.

Only a few counts were recorded for this clone. The chain links TRBV6-5 to TRBJ1-4; maybe TRBD1 (5 bases). Deletions cut 7 bases from V and 7 bases from J, with 13 bases between. Per the germline V gene, CDR1 is MNHEY and CDR2 is SVGAGI. This CDR3 comprises 13 residues. CDR3 sequence reads: CASMGGFGEKLFF. The CDR3 bases are TGTGCCAGCATGGGGGGTTTCGGTGAAAAACTGTTTTTT.

V is TRBV2 and J is TRBJ1-5; no definite D call. Germline V gene lookup returns CDR1 SNHLY and CDR2 FYNNEI. V lost 7 bases and J 0 bases, leaving 10 bases between the germline ends. The CDR3 is 14 amino acids. This chain's CDR3 is CASTEFYSNQPQHF. DNA for the CDR3: TGTGCCAGCACCGAGTTTTATAGCAATCAGCCCCAGCATTTT.

The J gene is TRBJ1-4, the V gene TRBV27; 7 bases line up with TRBD1. Germline loops: CDR1 MNHEY, CDR2 SMNVEV (reference sequence). V lost 5 bases to trimming and J lost 4 bases; unmatched junction nucleotides: 7. The CDR3 runs to 15 residues. CDR3 DNA: TGTGCCAGCAGTCGACAGGGAGTCGTTAATGAAAAACTGTTTTTT. Translating gives CASSRQGVVNEKLFF. The full variable domain, its missing parts supplied by reference TRBV27 and TRBJ1-4, is EAQVTQNPRYLITVTGKKLTVTCSQNMNHEYMSWYRQDPGLGLRQIYYSMNVEVTDKGDVPEGYKVSRKEKRNFPLILESPSPNQTSLYFCASSRQGVVNEKLFFGSGTQLSVL.